These 19 T cell receptor beta chains share one sample of origin, sequenced in a study of T cells in localized non-small cell lung cancer. The table came from immunoSEQ multiplex PCR; TCRdb's copy has only in-frame clones and leaves some out. Here the sample spans roughly 36,000 clones, about 76% being singletons. The sample consisted of PBMCs, taken before any cancer treatment. The receptors shown here come from a woman aged 35 to 75 with stage II squamous cell lung carcinoma.

The chain is built from TRBV6-1 and TRBJ2-7; TRBD1 aligns across 8 bases. V shed 10 bases, J shed 5 bases, and the junction held 10 bases outside the gene matches. The CDR3 has 13 amino acids. Germline V gives CDR1 MNHNS, CDR2 SASEGT. The CDR3 is CATIGQGANEQYV. CDR3 DNA sequence: TGTGCCACCATTGGGCAGGGGGCGAACGAGCAGTACGTC.

This rearrangement joins TRBV7-8 to TRBJ1-2, with D perhaps matching TRBD1 (5 bases). V lost 1 base, J lost 1 base, and 10 bases lay in between. The CDR3 extends over 15 amino acids. Germline assignment: CDR1 SGHVS and CDR2 FQNEAQ. The CDR3 loop is CASSLGPQVNYGYTF. CDR3 sequence (DNA): TGTGCCAGCAGCTTAGGCCCACAGGTTAACTATGGCTACACCTTC.

The gene calls are TRBV7-9 and TRBJ2-5, with a tentative D call TRBD2 (6 bases). CDR1 and CDR2 from the germline V gene are SEHNR and FQNEAQ (reference sequence). CDR3 length equals 14 residues. V lost 3 bases and J lost 3, with 11 bases in between. CDR3: CASSLVSGEETQYF. The CDR3 nucleotides are TGTGCCAGCAGCTTGGTATCGGGAGAAGAGACCCAGTACTTC.

V is TRBV6-5 and J is TRBJ2-7; TRBD2 is a possible D gene (6 bases). Germline V gene lookup returns CDR1 MNHEY and CDR2 SVGAGI. V shed 10 bases and J shed 2 bases, with 15 bases lying between them. The CDR3 covers 13 residues. The CDR3 sequence: CAIRAGGTYEQYV. The CDR3 DNA reads TGTGCCATAAGAGCCGGGGGTACCTACGAGCAGTACGTC.

The CDR3 here is CASTPKRGNSNQPQHF. CDR3 in DNA: TGTGCCAGTACCCCAAAGCGAGGGAATAGCAATCAGCCCCAGCATTTT. The rearrangement links TRBV19 to TRBJ1-5; no firm D call. Trimming cost V 7 bases and J 0 bases, with 16 bases left between them. This CDR3 is built from 16 residues. Germline V lookup: CDR1 LNHDA, CDR2 SQIVND (reference sequence).

The rearrangement links TRBV6-1 to TRBJ1-1; no definite D call. The CDR3 is made up of 14 amino acids. V shed 5 bases and J shed 4 bases, with 14 bases lying between them. Germline V lookup: CDR1 MNHNS, CDR2 SASEGT. The CDR3 here is CASSLGIRGTEAFF. As DNA, the CDR3 is TGTGCCAGCAGTTTAGGGATCCGAGGCACTGAAGCTTTCTTT.

The gene calls are TRBV19 and TRBJ1-5; 7 bases are shared with TRBD1. Germline loops: CDR1 LNHDA, CDR2 SQIVND (reference sequence). The J segment lost 4 bases and the V segment lost 7 bases, leaving 7 bases of the junction unmatched. The CDR3 spans 14 residues. This CDR3 is CASNRDSLNQPQHF. In DNA form, the CDR3 reads TGTGCCAGTAACCGGGACAGCCTTAATCAGCCCCAGCATTTT.

The J gene is TRBJ1-2, the V gene TRBV7-2; D unclear. The CDR3 length is 12 residues. Germline values: CDR1 SGHTA, CDR2 FQGNSA. V lost 2 bases, J lost 4 bases, and 5 bases lay in between. This chain's CDR3 is CASSLNSYGYTF. The CDR3 DNA is TGTGCCAGCAGCTTAAACAGCTATGGCTACACCTTC.

The chain recombines TRBV6-5 with TRBJ2-5; the match to TRBD1 covers 7 bases. The CDR3 is made up of 15 amino acids. J lost 3 bases, V lost 0 bases, and 4 bases had no gene match. Germline V gives CDR1 MNHEY, CDR2 SVGAGI. The DNA for the CDR3 is TGTGCCAGCAGTTACTCGAGGGGGCAGGAAGAGACCCAGTACTTC. Translating gives CASSYSRGQEETQYF.

The rearrangement links TRBV5-1 to TRBJ2-5; TRBD2 aligns across 8 bases. Germline CDR1 SGHRS, CDR2 YFSETQ. The CDR3 contains 15 residues. With 4 bases clipped from V and 8 bases from J, the junction kept 13 bases outside the gene matches. The CDR3 sequence: CASSTERGRGRTQYF. In DNA, the CDR3 is TGCGCCAGCAGCACCGAGCGGGGGAGAGGGAGAACCCAGTACTTC.

V gene TRBV19 combines with J gene TRBJ1-2; weak D call: TRBD1 (6 bases). The CDR3 extends over 15 amino acids. V was pared by 3 bases and J by 4 bases, with 15 bases between. Germline V gene lookup returns CDR1 LNHDA and CDR2 SQIVND (reference sequence). The CDR3 DNA reads TGTGCCAGTAGTATCCCAGGGGACGGATCCTATGGCTACACCTTC. Residues: CASSIPGDGSYGYTF.

The chain carries TRBV6-1 and TRBJ1-1; tentative D call: TRBD1 (5 bases). The V gene lost 6 bases and the J gene lost 3 bases, with 11 bases spanning the gap. The CDR3 is 13 amino acids. The germline gives CDR1 MNHNS, CDR2 SASEGT. CDR3 sequence: CASSLEGDTEAFF. In DNA, the CDR3 is TGTGCCAGCAGCTTAGAAGGGGACACTGAAGCTTTCTTT.

J is TRBJ1-1 and V is TRBV18; the D gene is possibly TRBD1 (5 bases). There are 15 residues in the CDR3. Deletions cut 3 bases from V and 2 bases from J, with 13 bases between. Germline CDR1 reads KGHSH; CDR2 reads LQKENI. The CDR3 here is CASSPTDTRNTEAFF. CDR3 DNA: TGTGCCAGCTCACCGACGGACACGAGAAACACTGAAGCTTTCTTT.

The chain couples TRBV4-3 to TRBJ1-1; perhaps TRBD1 as D (6 bases). Germline CDR1 and CDR2: LGHNA and YSLEER. The CDR3 has 13 residues. The V end lost 4 bases, the J end lost 4 bases, and 10 bases lay between the germline ends. CDR3 DNA sequence: TGCGCCAGCAGCCCAGGGGACGCCACTGAAGCTTTCTTT. As protein: CASSPGDATEAFF.

This sequence joins TRBV28 and TRBJ1-2; D gene unclear. CDR1 and CDR2 from the germline V gene are MDHEN and SYDVKM. The CDR3 runs to 11 residues. Trimming removed 4 bases at V and 5 bases at J, with 5 bases between. The CDR3 bases are TGTGCCAGCAGTTGGACTTATGGCTACACCTTC. Translated: CASSWTYGYTF.

The gene calls are TRBV5-1 and TRBJ2-1, with unresolved D. CDR1 SGHRS and CDR2 YFSETQ come from the germline V gene. The CDR3 length is 15 residues. With 0 bases removed from V and 4 bases from J, the gap between germline ends came to 11 bases. Written as DNA, the CDR3 is TGCGCCAGCAGCTTGGATGGCGGACCTTACAATGAGCAGTTCTTC. It encodes CASSLDGGPYNEQFF.

Here the CDR3 reads CASSAAGASTDTQYF. CDR3 sequence (DNA): TGTGCCAGCAGCGCCGCGGGTGCCTCCACAGATACGCAGTATTTT. The rearrangement links TRBV9 to TRBJ2-3, with D tentatively TRBD2 (5 bases). Germline lookup yields CDR1 SGDLS and CDR2 YYNGEE. CDR3 length: 15 residues. V lost 3 bases, J lost 2 bases, and 13 bases lay in between.

This clone was observed once. The genes are TRBV27 and TRBJ1-5; 7 bases line up with TRBD1. Germline V gives CDR1 MNHEY, CDR2 SMNVEV (reference sequence). Losses at the gene ends were 5 bases for V and 6 bases for J; bases not matched to a gene: 7. The length of the CDR3 is 14 residues. The CDR3 loop is CASSEGALGQPQHF. The DNA of the CDR3 is TGTGCCAGCAGTGAGGGGGCCTTAGGTCAGCCCCAGCATTTT.

The J gene is TRBJ2-7, the V gene TRBV2; 10 positions agree with TRBD1. Germline V CDR1 and CDR2: SNHLY, FYNNEI. This CDR3 is built from 13 residues. V shed 8 bases and J 0 bases; nucleotides not matched to a gene: 1. CDR3 DNA sequence: TGTGCCAGCTGGGACAGGGGCTCCTACGAGCAGTACTTC. The encoded protein is CASWDRGSYEQYF.